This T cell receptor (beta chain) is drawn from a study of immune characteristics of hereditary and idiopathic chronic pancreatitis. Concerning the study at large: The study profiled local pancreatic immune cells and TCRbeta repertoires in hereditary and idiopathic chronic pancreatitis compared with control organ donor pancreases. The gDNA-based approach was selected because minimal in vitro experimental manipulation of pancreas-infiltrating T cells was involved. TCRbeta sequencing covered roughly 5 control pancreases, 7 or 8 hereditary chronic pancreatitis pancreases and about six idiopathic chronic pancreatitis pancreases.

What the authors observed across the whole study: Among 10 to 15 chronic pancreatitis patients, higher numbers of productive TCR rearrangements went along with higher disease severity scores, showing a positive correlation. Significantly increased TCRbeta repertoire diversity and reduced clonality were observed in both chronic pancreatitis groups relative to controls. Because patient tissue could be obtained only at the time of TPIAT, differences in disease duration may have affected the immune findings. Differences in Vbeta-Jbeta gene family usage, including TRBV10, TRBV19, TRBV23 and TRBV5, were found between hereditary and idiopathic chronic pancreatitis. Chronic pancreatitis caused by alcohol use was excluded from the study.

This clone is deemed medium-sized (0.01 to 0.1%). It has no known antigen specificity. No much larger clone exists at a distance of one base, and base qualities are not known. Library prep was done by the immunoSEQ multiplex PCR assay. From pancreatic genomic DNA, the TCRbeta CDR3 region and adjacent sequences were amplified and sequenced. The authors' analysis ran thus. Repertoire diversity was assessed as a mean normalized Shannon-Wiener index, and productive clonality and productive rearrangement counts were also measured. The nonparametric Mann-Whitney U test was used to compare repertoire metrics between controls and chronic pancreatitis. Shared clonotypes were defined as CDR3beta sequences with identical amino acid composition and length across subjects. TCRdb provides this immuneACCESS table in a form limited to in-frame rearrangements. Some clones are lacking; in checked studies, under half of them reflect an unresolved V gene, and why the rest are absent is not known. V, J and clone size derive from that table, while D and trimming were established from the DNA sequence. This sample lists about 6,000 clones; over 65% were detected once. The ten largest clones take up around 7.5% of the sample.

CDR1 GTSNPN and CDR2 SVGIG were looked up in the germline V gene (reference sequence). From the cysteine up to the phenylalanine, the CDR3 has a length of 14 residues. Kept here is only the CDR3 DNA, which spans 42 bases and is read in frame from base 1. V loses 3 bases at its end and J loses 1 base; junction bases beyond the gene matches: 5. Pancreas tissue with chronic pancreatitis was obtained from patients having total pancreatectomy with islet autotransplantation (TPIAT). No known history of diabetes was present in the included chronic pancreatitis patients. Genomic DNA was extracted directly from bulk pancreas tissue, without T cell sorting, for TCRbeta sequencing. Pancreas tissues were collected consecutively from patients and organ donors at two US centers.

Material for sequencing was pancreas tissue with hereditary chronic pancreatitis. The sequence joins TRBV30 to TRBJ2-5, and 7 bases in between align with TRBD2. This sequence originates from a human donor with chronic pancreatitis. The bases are TGTGCCTGGAGCCCTAGCGGCTCCCAAGAGACCCAGTACTTC. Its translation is CAWSPSGSQETQYF. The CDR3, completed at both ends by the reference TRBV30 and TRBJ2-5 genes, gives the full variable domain SQTIHQWPATLVQPVGSPLSLECTVEGTSNPNLYWYRQAAGRGLQLLFYSVGIGQISSEVPQNLSASRPQDRQFILSSKKLLLSDSGFYLCAWSPSGSQETQYFGPGTRLLVL.